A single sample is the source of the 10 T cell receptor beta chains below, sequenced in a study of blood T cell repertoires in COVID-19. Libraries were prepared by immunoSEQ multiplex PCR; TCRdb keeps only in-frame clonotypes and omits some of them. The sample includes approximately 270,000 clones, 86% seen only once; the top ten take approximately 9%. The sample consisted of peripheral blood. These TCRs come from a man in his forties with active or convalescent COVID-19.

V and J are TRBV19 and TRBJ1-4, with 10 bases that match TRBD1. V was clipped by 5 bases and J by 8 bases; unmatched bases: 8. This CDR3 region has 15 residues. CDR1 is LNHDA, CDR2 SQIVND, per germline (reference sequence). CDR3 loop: CASSSPDRGLEKLFF. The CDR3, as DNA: TGTGCCAGTAGTTCACCTGACAGGGGGCTCGAAAAACTGTTTTTT.

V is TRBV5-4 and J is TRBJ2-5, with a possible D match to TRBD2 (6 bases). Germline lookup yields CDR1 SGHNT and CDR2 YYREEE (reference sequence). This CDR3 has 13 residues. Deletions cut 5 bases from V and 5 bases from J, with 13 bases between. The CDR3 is CASSRDSGETQYF. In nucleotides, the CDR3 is TGTGCCAGCAGTCGGGACTCCGGGGAGACCCAGTACTTC.

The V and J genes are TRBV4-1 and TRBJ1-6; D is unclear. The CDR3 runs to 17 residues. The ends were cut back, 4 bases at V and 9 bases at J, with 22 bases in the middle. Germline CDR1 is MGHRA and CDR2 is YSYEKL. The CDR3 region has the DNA TGCGCCAGCAGCCCGACCCCGCCGACGGGTTCTCTTTCACCCCTCCACTTT. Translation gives CASSPTPPTGSLSPLHF.

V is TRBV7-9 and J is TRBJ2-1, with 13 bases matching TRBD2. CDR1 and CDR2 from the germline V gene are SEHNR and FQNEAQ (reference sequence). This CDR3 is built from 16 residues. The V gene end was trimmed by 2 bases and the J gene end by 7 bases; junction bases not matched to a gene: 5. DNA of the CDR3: TGTGCCAGCAGCTTACCCGGACTAGCGGGAGTTAATGAGCAGTTCTTC. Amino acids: CASSLPGLAGVNEQFF. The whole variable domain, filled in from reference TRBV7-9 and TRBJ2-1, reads DTGVSQNPRHKITKRGQNVTFRCDPISEHNRLYWYRQTLGQGPEFLTYFQNEAQLEKSRLLSDRFSAERPKGSFSTLEIQRTEQGDSAMYLCASSLPGLAGVNEQFFGPGTRLTVL.

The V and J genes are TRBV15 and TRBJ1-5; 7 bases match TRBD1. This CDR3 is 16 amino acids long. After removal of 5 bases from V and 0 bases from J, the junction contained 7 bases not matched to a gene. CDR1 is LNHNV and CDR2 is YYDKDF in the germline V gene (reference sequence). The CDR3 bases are TGTGCCACCAGCCAGCGGACAGGAGATAGCAATCAGCCCCAGCATTTT. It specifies CATSQRTGDSNQPQHF. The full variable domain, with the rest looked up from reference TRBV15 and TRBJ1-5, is DAMVIQNPRYQVTQFGKPVTLSCSQTLNHNVMYWYQQKSSQAPKLLFHYYDKDFNNEADTPDNFQSRRPNTSFCFLDIRSPGLGDTAMYLCATSQRTGDSNQPQHFGDGTRLSIL.

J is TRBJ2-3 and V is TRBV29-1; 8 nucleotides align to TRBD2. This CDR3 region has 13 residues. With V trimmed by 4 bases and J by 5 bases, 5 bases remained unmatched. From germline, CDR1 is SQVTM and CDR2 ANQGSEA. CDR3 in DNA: TGCAGCGTTGGAACTAGCGGAGTAGATACGCAGTATTTT. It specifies CSVGTSGVDTQYF.

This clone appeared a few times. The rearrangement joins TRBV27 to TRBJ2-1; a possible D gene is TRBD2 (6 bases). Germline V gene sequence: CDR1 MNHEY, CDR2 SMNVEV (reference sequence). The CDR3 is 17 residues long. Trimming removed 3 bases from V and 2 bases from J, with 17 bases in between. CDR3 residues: CASSFPGAGSAYNEQFF. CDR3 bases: TGTGCCAGCAGTTTCCCTGGAGCCGGGAGCGCCTACAATGAGCAGTTCTTC.

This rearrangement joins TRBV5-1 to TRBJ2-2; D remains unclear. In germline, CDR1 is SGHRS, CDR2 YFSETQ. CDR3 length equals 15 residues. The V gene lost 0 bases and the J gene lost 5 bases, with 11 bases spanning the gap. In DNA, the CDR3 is TGCGCCAGCAGCTTGGTGCAGGCTTCAACCGGGGAGCTGTTTTTT. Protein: CASSLVQASTGELFF.

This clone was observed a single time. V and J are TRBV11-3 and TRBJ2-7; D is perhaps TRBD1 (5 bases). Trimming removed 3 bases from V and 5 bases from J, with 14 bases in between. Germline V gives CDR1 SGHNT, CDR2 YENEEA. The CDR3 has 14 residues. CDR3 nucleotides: TGTGCCAGCAGCTTTCAGGGAAGAACGGACGAGCAGTACTTC. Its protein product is CASSFQGRTDEQYF.

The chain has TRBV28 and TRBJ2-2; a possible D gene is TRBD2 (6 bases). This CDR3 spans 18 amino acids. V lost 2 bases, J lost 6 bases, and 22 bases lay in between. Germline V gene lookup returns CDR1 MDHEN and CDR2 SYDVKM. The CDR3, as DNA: TGTGCCAGCAGTTTAGGTTTAAGGATCCGCGGGGATGCCGGGGAGCTGTTTTTT. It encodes CASSLGLRIRGDAGELFF.